This T cell receptor (beta chain) derives from a study of Graves' ophthalmopathy and Graves' hyperthyroidism. General study results and limits: Blood samples also showed most expanded thyroid clonotypes exceeding 0.001 frequency. Distinction of ophthalmopathy from stable hyperthyroidism by a 13-signature model reached 87.88% sensitivity and 81.08% specificity. In predicting ophthalmopathy progression, the model reached 65% to 71% sensitivity and 72.22% specificity.

Researchers classed hyperthyroidism as stable given no ophthalmopathy within 18 months of follow-up. For repertoire sequencing, the TCR beta CDR3 regions were amplified from RNA transcripts. First-round RT-PCR relied on HTBI primers, and a second-round multiplex PCR came next. TCRdb reanalysed the multiplex PCR reads using MiXCR and keeps one entry per CDR3 protein. The table lists some 350,000 distinct CDR3 sequences, 17% of them singletons. There are many counts of this clonotype. Its specificity is not known. Material for sequencing was peripheral blood. This receptor was obtained from an adult woman with stable Graves' hyperthyroidism.

The chain's CDR3 is CASSGIAGHKYF. The CDR3 nucleotides read TGTGCCAGCAGCGGTATAGCGGGCCACAAGTACTTC. This chain uses TRBV7-2 with TRBJ2-4; 7 nucleotides agree with TRBD2. The germline V gene encodes CDR1 SGHTA and CDR2 FQGNSA. Germline trimming cut 5 bases from V and 14 bases from J; bases unmatched to any gene: 9. This CDR3 contains 12 residues.